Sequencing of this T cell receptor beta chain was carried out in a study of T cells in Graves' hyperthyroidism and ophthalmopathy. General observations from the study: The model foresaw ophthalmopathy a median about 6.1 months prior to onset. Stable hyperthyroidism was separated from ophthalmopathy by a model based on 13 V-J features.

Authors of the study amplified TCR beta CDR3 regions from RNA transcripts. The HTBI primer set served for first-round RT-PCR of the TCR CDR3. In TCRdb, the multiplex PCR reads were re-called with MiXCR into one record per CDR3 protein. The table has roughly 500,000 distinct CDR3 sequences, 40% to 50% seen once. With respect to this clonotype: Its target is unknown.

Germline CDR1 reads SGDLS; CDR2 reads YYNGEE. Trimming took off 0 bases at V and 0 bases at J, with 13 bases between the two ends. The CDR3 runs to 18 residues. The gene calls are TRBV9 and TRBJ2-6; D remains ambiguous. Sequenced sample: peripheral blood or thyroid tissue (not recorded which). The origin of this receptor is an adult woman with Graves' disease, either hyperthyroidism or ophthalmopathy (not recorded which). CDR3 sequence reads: CASSVALTGDSGANVLTF. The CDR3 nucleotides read TGTGCCAGCAGCGTAGCTTTAACTGGGGACTCTGGGGCCAACGTCCTGACTTTC.